These 27 T cell receptor beta chains came from one sample sequenced in a study of CD8+CD57+ T cells in acquired aplastic anemia. TCR beta VDJ and CDR3 profiles were obtained from a genomic DNA template. MiXCR was run by TCRdb on the reads, yielding one entry per CDR3 protein. The sample lists about 180,000 distinct CDR3 sequences, more than 60% occurring once. Previously, flow cytometry had revealed CD8+CD57+ cell expansion in the patients chosen for sequencing. Sequencing was performed on sorted CD4+, CD8+, or CD8+CD57+ T cells (not recorded which) from PBMCs. These receptors were obtained from a human donor with aplastic anemia.

In its sample, this clonotype was seen many times. The chain couples TRBV4-1 to TRBJ2-7, with 7 nucleotides matching TRBD2. The CDR3 has 15 amino acids. Germline V gene data show CDR1 as MGHRA and CDR2 as YSYEKL. Losses at the gene ends were 1 base for V and 3 bases for J; bases not matched to a gene: 6. CDR3 in amino acids: CASSQVQSSGYEQYF. CDR3 coding DNA: TGCGCCAGCAGCCAAGTTCAATCTAGCGGCTACGAGCAGTACTTC.

This clonotype was detected ten times or more. The V gene is TRBV12-3 or TRBV12-4, the J gene TRBJ2-3; 8 positions agree with TRBD2. The CDR3 consists of 15 residues. V dropped 5 bases and J dropped 4; count of bases not matched to a gene: 8. The CDR3 DNA reads as TGTGCCAGCAGTGGGATAGCGGGGAGTTCAGATACGCAGTATTTT. It encodes CASSGIAGSSDTQYF.

The genes are TRBV6-1 and TRBJ2-1; possibly TRBD2 for D (6 bases). The V gene's germline CDR1 is MNHNS and CDR2 SASEGT. V lost 3 bases and J 9 bases, leaving 18 bases between the germline ends. The CDR3 has 15 residues. The CDR3 bases are TGTGCCAGCAGTGACAGTCGACTAGGGAGCGGTGAGCAGTTCTTC. Amino acids: CASSDSRLGSGEQFF.

This clonotype was counted ten times or more. The CDR3 here is CASSEGTEDYEQYF. CDR3 nucleotides: TGTGCCAGCAGCGAGGGGACCGAGGACTACGAGCAGTACTTC. This chain joins TRBV9 and TRBJ2-7; D may be TRBD1 or TRBD2 (5 bases each). Trimming left V 3 bases short and J 3 bases short, with 13 bases between. This CDR3 is built from 14 residues. Germline V gives CDR1 SGDLS, CDR2 YYNGEE.

V and J are TRBV7-8 and TRBJ1-5; 7 nucleotides line up with TRBD1. The CDR3 consists of 16 residues. Losses at the gene ends were 4 bases for V and 5 bases for J; bases not matched to a gene: 11. Germline lookup yields CDR1 SGHVS and CDR2 FQNEAQ. The CDR3: CASSSRGRDRDQPQHF. The CDR3 nucleotides are TGTGCCAGCAGCTCCCGGGGACGGGACAGAGATCAGCCCCAGCATTTT.

This clonotype is medium-sized by share. The CDR3: CASSHWGVSQPQHF. The CDR3, as DNA: TGTGCCAGTAGTCACTGGGGTGTTAGCCAGCCCCAGCATTTT. This chain uses TRBV19 with TRBJ1-5; D gene ambiguous. Trimming took 5 bases from V and 7 from J, leaving 15 bases between them. The CDR3 runs to 14 residues. The germline V gene has CDR1 LNHDA and CDR2 SQIVND (reference sequence).

The rearrangement uses TRBV5-6 and TRBJ2-3; 7 bases are shared with TRBD1. The germline V gene encodes CDR1 SGHDT and CDR2 YYEEEE. V was pared by 9 bases and J by 4 bases, with 8 bases of the junction left unmatched. The CDR3 runs 13 residues. The CDR3 DNA follows: TGTGCCACCAGGCTAGGGGGCGCAGATACGCAGTATTTT. Protein: CATRLGGADTQYF. Looking up the rest from reference TRBV5-6 and TRBJ2-3 gives the full variable domain: DAGVTQSPTHLIKTRGQQVTLRCSPKSGHDTVSWYQQALGQGPQFIFQYYEEEERQRGNFPDRFSGHQFPNYSSELNVNALLLGDSALYLCATRLGGADTQYFGPGTRLTVL.

There are many counts of this clonotype. The V gene is TRBV4-1, the J gene TRBJ2-7; TRBD1 aligns across 12 bases. This CDR3 is 15 amino acids long. The V gene's germline CDR1 is MGHRA and CDR2 YSYEKL. Trimming at V came to 5 bases and at J to 6 bases, leaving 8 bases not matched to a gene. CDR3 in amino acids: CASSSRGTGGGEQYF. In DNA form, the CDR3 reads TGCGCCAGCAGCTCCCGCGGGACAGGGGGCGGCGAGCAGTACTTC.

The chain recombines TRBV7-3 with TRBJ1-5; D is possibly TRBD1 (5 bases). V lost 2 bases and J 6 bases, leaving 14 bases between the germline ends. The CDR3 has 15 amino acids. In germline, CDR1 is SGHTA, CDR2 FQGTGA. DNA of the CDR3: TGTGCCAGCAGCTTAGAGGCGTCAGGGAGTCAGCCCCAGCATTTT. This codes for CASSLEASGSQPQHF. The full variable domain, in which reference TRBV7-3 and TRBJ1-5 provide the parts outside the CDR3, is GAGVSQTPSNKVTEKGKYVELRCDPISGHTALYWYRQSLGQGPEFLIYFQGTGAADDSGLPNDRFFAVRPEGSVSTLKIQRTERGDSAVYLCASSLEASGSQPQHFGDGTRLSIL.

This clonotype was counted only a few times. The J gene is TRBJ1-6, the V gene TRBV15, with 8 bases fitting TRBD1. CDR1 is LNHNV and CDR2 is YYDKDF in the germline V gene (reference sequence). With 3 bases clipped from V and 7 bases from J, the junction kept 2 bases outside the gene matches. This CDR3 has 14 residues. CDR3 sequence: CATSRGQANSPLHF. The CDR3 nucleotides are TGTGCCACCAGCAGGGGACAGGCGAATTCACCCCTCCACTTT.

The J gene is TRBJ2-7, the V gene TRBV5-1; 7 bases line up with TRBD2. Germline V lookup: CDR1 SGHRS, CDR2 YFSETQ. The CDR3 spans 14 residues. Trimming cost V 5 bases and J 1 base; bases outside gene matches: 6. CDR3 nucleotide sequence: TGCGCCAGCAGTTCCGACGGGGGGTCCTACGAGCAGTACTTC. It translates to CASSSDGGSYEQYF.

This clonotype was counted between two and nine times. J is TRBJ2-6 and V is TRBV2; the D gene is possibly TRBD2 (5 bases). The V and J ends lost 5 bases and 4 bases respectively, with 21 bases between them. Germline assignment: CDR1 SNHLY and CDR2 FYNNEI. This CDR3 region has 18 residues. For the CDR3, the DNA is TGTGCCAGCAGTTACTCGACTGGCGGGTATGGGGGGGCCAACGTCCTGACTTTC. This codes for CASSYSTGGYGGANVLTF.

V and J are TRBV11-2 and TRBJ2-7, with 11 bases fitting TRBD2. The CDR3 runs to 15 residues. J lost 2 bases, V lost 2 bases, and 2 bases had no gene match. Looked up from germline, CDR1 is SGHAT and CDR2 is FQNNGV. CDR3 sequence reads: CASSLLAGGPYEQYF. The DNA of the CDR3 is TGTGCCAGCAGCTTATTAGCGGGAGGGCCCTACGAGCAGTACTTC.

The CDR3 DNA follows: TGTGCCAGCAGCTTATCCAGGGGAAGCACAGATACGCAGTATTTT. This translates into CASSLSRGSTDTQYF. The rearrangement uses TRBV7-9 and TRBJ2-3; D possibly corresponds to TRBD1 (6 bases). CDR1 is SEHNR, CDR2 FQNEAQ, per germline (reference sequence). Trimming took 2 bases from V and 0 from J, leaving 9 bases between them. The CDR3 spans 15 residues.

For this clonotype: A junction boundary mismatches the germline segment, possibly from a read error. This chain connects TRBV6-6 to TRBJ2-2; no reliable D call. Germline V lookup: CDR1 MNHNY, CDR2 SVGAGI (reference sequence). The length of the CDR3 is 13 residues. CDR3 coding DNA: TGTGCCAGCAGTCGCGCTCCCACCGGGCAGCTGTTTTTT. Protein sequence: CASSRAPTGQLFF.

The chain carries TRBV29-1 and TRBJ2-1; D might be TRBD1 (6 bases). The CDR3 loop spans 12 amino acids. Germline CDR1 and CDR2: SQVTM and ANQGSEA. Trimming removed 0 bases at V and 6 bases at J, with 6 bases between. CDR3 residues: CSVEEGANEQFF. Written as DNA, the CDR3 is TGCAGCGTTGAAGAGGGGGCCAATGAGCAGTTCTTC.

In its sample, this clonotype was seen many times. The chain combines TRBV2 with TRBJ2-3, with unresolved D. The CDR3 extends over 14 amino acids. Germline loops: CDR1 SNHLY, CDR2 FYNNEI. V was shortened by 4 bases and J by 4 bases, with 12 bases between the two germline ends. The DNA of the CDR3 is TGTGCCAGCAGTGGACGGGTCCATCCAGATACGCAGTATTTT. This codes for CASSGRVHPDTQYF.

V gene TRBV9 combines with J gene TRBJ2-7, with no clear D. The CDR3 length is 14 residues. Germline V lookup: CDR1 SGDLS, CDR2 YYNGEE. Trimming cost V 0 bases and J 0 bases, with 7 bases left between them. Written as DNA, the CDR3 is TGTGCCAGCAGCGTAGGGTATCACTCCTACGAGCAGTACTTC. It codes for CASSVGYHSYEQYF.

V usage is TRBV15 and J usage is TRBJ2-1, with 9 positions matching TRBD1. Germline trimming cut 0 bases from V and 9 bases from J; bases unmatched to any gene: 6. Per the germline V gene, CDR1 is LNHNV and CDR2 is YYDKDF (reference sequence). The CDR3 contains 15 residues. The CDR3 here is CATSRDGTGLSEQFF. CDR3 in DNA: TGTGCCACCAGCAGAGATGGGACAGGGCTTTCTGAGCAGTTCTTC.

On this clonotype: The CDR3 carries no conserved terminal phenylalanine or tryptophan, so it likely arises from a read error. This chain connects TRBV20-1 to TRBJ1-6; D is possibly TRBD1 (5 bases). Trimming stripped 6 bases from V and 7 bases from J, with 10 bases between. Germline lookup yields CDR1 DFQATT and CDR2 SNEGSKA (reference sequence). The CDR3 consists of 12 residues. The CDR3 protein is CSAFRVNSPLHS. As DNA, the CDR3 is TGCAGTGCGTTCAGGGTCAATTCACCCCTCCACTCT.

Points on this clonotype: The junction and the germline gene differ at one end; a read error may be behind it. V is TRBV10-2 and J is TRBJ2-7, with D uncertain. This CDR3 is 13 amino acids long. Germline assignment: CDR1 WSHSY and CDR2 SAAADI. CDR3 loop: CASSYSATYEQYF. CDR3 bases: TGTGCCAGCAGTTACTCAGCCACCTACGAGCAGTACTTC.

This clonotype was seen ten or more times. DNA for the CDR3: TGCAGTGCTAGCTACCTGAGAGACACTGAAGCTTTCTTT. Translating it yields CSASYLRDTEAFF. This chain joins TRBV20-1 and TRBJ1-1; D unresolved. The CDR3 has 13 residues. Germline V gene lookup returns CDR1 DFQATT and CDR2 SNEGSKA (reference sequence). The V gene lost 3 bases and the J gene lost 3 bases, with 11 bases spanning the gap.

As regards this clonotype: This may stem from a read error, because a much larger clone lies one nucleotide away. The chain carries TRBV5-4 and TRBJ2-2; D is possibly TRBD1 (6 bases). The CDR3 totals 17 residues. CDR1 is SGHNT and CDR2 is YYREEE in the germline V gene (reference sequence). V lost 4 bases, J lost 6 bases, and 22 bases lay in between. The CDR3 reads CASSPSDDRRRSGELFF. In nucleotides, the CDR3 is TGTGCCAGCAGCCCGAGTGATGACAGGAGGCGATCCGGGGAGCTGTTTTTT.

V is TRBV5-5 and J is TRBJ1-1, with a weak D call TRBD1 (6 bases). CDR3 length: 16 residues. V dropped 3 bases and J dropped 3 bases, with 18 bases sitting between them. Germline V gene data show CDR1 as SGHKS and CDR2 as YYEKEE (reference sequence). In nucleotides, the CDR3 is TGTGCCAGCAGCTGGCAGGGGTTGGGGATCGACACTGAAGCTTTCTTT. Translating gives CASSWQGLGIDTEAFF.

The V and J genes are TRBV7-4 and TRBJ2-7; 9 bases line up with TRBD1. Germline CDR1 is SGHVT and CDR2 is SQSDAQ. V dropped 5 bases and J dropped 2; count of bases not matched to a gene: 4. The CDR3 extends over 14 amino acids. The CDR3 loop reads CASSMGQGAYEQYF. In nucleotides, the CDR3 is TGTGCCAGCAGCATGGGACAGGGCGCCTACGAGCAGTACTTC.

The V gene is TRBV7-9, the J gene TRBJ1-2; 9 bases fit TRBD1. This CDR3 spans 13 amino acids. V lost 3 bases and J lost 6; bases outside the gene matches: 2. Germline CDR1 is SEHNR and CDR2 is FQNEAQ (reference sequence). CDR3 sequence reads: CASSFTGGDGYTF. CDR3 in DNA: TGTGCCAGCAGCTTTACAGGGGGCGATGGCTACACCTTC.

In this sample, this clonotype turned up once. J is TRBJ2-1 and V is TRBV13; 8 bases align to TRBD2. This CDR3 is built from 16 residues. Germline trimming cut 4 bases from V and 7 bases from J; bases unmatched to any gene: 12. Germline V CDR1 and CDR2: PRHDT, FYEKMQ (reference sequence). The CDR3 region has the DNA TGTGCCAGCAGCTCCGAGCTAGCGACGGGGGGGAATGAGCAGTTCTTC. Protein sequence: CASSSELATGGNEQFF.